These T cell receptor beta chains were read from a single sample in a study of CD8+CD57+ T cells in acquired aplastic anemia. Each CDR3 protein gets one entry after TCRdb re-called the reads with MiXCR. The sample has some 200,000 distinct CDR3 sequences, 40% to 50% seen once. The sample comprised sorted CD4+, CD8+, or CD8+CD57+ T cells (not recorded which) from PBMCs. All receptors come from a human donor with aplastic anemia. The CDR3 runs from the conserved cysteine through the conserved F or W. The D gene is left open where the match is weak. Not all rows give a size; the values are once, few, many and, for expanded clones, a class.

>TRBV10-3|TRBJ2-1|NA|11|NA
CAIGTSNEQFF
TGTGCCATCGGAACAAGCAATGAGCAGTTCTTC
>TRBV9|TRBJ1-3|NA|16|many
CASSLTGREPGNTIYF
TGTGCCAGCAGCCTTACGGGACGGGAGCCTGGAAACACCATATATTTT
>TRBV7-6|TRBJ2-2|NA|15|few
CASSLNLGNTGELFF
TGTGCCAGCAGCTTAAACTTGGGTAACACCGGGGAGCTGTTTTTT
>TRBV7-3|TRBJ1-1|TRBD1|14|NA
CASSPDGGTVEAFF
TGTGCCAGCAGCCCTGACGGCGGGACAGTAGAAGCTTTCTTT
>TRBV19|TRBJ2-2|TRBD1|15|many
CASRTGGGNTGELFF
TGTGCCAGTAGGACAGGGGGCGGAAACACCGGGGAGCTGTTTTTT
>TRBV15|TRBJ2-1|NA|16|NA
CATSRQGRSPYNEQFF
TGTGCCACCAGCAGGCAAGGAAGGTCTCCCTACAATGAGCAGTTCTTC
>TRBV2|TRBJ2-7|TRBD2|13|NA
CASSAGLFYEQYF
TGTGCCAGCAGTGCGGGACTATTCTACGAGCAGTACTTC
>TRBV10-3|TRBJ2-5|TRBD1|15|many
CAIAQGVKPGETQYF
TGTGCCATCGCTCAGGGGGTAAAACCAGGGGAGACCCAGTACTTC
>TRBV10-3|TRBJ2-7|NA|14|NA
CAISEWDTSYEQYF
TGTGCCATCAGTGAATGGGACACTTCCTACGAGCAGTACTTC
>TRBV7-9|TRBJ1-4|NA|14|many
CASIRTATNEKLFF
TGTGCCAGCATCAGGACAGCAACTAATGAAAAACTGTTTTTT
>TRBV4-1|TRBJ1-3|TRBD1|18|many
CASSPPTGLGSSGNTIYF
TGCGCCAGCAGCCCCCCGACAGGGCTCGGGAGCTCTGGAAACACCATATATTTT
>TRBV15|TRBJ2-2|NA|13|few
CATSRPRAGELFF
TGTGCCACCAGCAGGCCGAGGGCCGGGGAGCTGTTTTTT
>TRBV10-2|TRBJ2-5|NA|12|NA
CASRRSQETQYF
TGCGCCAGCAGACGCAGCCAAGAGACCCAGTACTTC
>TRBV24-1|TRBJ2-1|NA|11|NA
CATSRLNEQFF
TGTGCCACCAGCAGACTGAATGAGCAGTTCTTC
>TRBV6-1|TRBJ2-7|NA|12|NA
CASTSISYEQYF
TGTGCCAGCACATCCATTAGCTACGAGCAGTACTTC
>TRBV15|TRBJ1-4|NA|13|once
CATGAGDNEKLFF
TGTGCCACCGGAGCAGGCGATAATGAAAAACTGTTTTTT
>TRBV24-1|TRBJ2-5|TRBD2|15|NA
CATSDPGLDGRIQYF
TGTGCCACCAGTGATCCCGGACTAGATGGGAGGATCCAGTACTTC
>TRBV20-1|TRBJ1-6|NA|16|NA
CSARDYGGHDNSPLHF
TGCAGTGCTAGAGATTACGGGGGACACGATAATTCACCCCTCCACTTT
>TRBV7-9|TRBJ2-7|NA|13|NA
CASSLAMVSEQYF
TGTGCCAGCAGCTTAGCAATGGTTTCCGAGCAGTACTTC
>TRBV11-2|TRBJ2-1|TRBD2|17|NA
CASSPGLAGGAGDEQFF
TGTGCCAGCAGCCCAGGACTAGCGGGAGGGGCAGGGGATGAGCAGTTCTTC
>TRBV24-1|TRBJ1-2|NA|13|few
CATSVDNYYGYTF
TGTGCCACCAGTGTTGACAACTACTATGGCTACACCTTC
>TRBV19|TRBJ2-7|TRBD1|15|many
CASSINGQGSYEQYF
TGTGCCAGTAGTATTAACGGACAGGGCTCCTACGAGCAGTACTTC
>TRBV10-3|TRBJ1-1|NA|13|NA
CAISEQSATEAFF
TGTGCCATCAGTGAACAGTCCGCCACTGAAGCTTTCTTT
>TRBV30|TRBJ1-4|NA|18|NA
CAWSVSRDIPPRGEKLFF
TGTGCCTGGAGTGTATCCCGGGACATTCCACCCCGGGGTGAAAAACTGTTTTTT
>TRBV25-1|TRBJ1-4|NA|15|few
CASRKQGGTNEKLFF
TGTGCCAGCCGCAAGCAGGGTGGCACTAATGAAAAACTGTTTTTT
>TRBV19|TRBJ1-6|NA|13|many
CAVRQDQGSPLHF
TGTGCCGTCAGGCAGGACCAGGGATCACCCCTCCACTTT
>TRBV20-1|TRBJ2-5|NA|11|NA
CSATEGETQYF
TGCAGTGCTACCGAGGGGGAGACCCAGTACTTC
>TRBV19|TRBJ2-7|NA|14|NA
CASSMDSFRGEQYF
TGTGCCAGTAGTATGGACTCGTTCAGGGGCGAGCAGTACTTC
>TRBV7-2|TRBJ2-7|TRBD2|15|NA
CASSLAGGFMDEQYF
TGTGCCAGCAGCTTAGCCGGGGGGTTTATGGACGAGCAGTACTTC
>TRBV20-1|TRBJ2-5|NA|15|NA
CSARDGTNNQETQYF
TGCAGTGCTAGAGACGGGACGAACAACCAAGAGACCCAGTACTTC
>TRBV9|TRBJ1-2|TRBD1|16|NA
CASSAPRDRGSEGYTF
TGTGCCAGCAGCGCCCCCAGGGACAGGGGCTCTGAGGGCTACACCTTC
>TRBV10-3|TRBJ2-3|TRBD2|20|NA
CAISGATSSYSTHSTDTQYF
TGTGCCATCAGTGGCGCGACTAGCAGTTACTCGACGCATTCCACAGATACGCAGTATTTT
>TRBV19|TRBJ2-1|NA|14|many
CASSIWGGGNEQFF
TGTGCCAGTAGTATCTGGGGAGGCGGCAATGAGCAGTTCTTC
>TRBV6-2/TRBV6-3|TRBJ1-5|TRBD1|18|NA
CASSYSPGGPYSNQPQHF
TGTGCCAGCAGTTACTCCCCAGGGGGCCCGTATAGCAATCAGCCCCAGCATTTT
>TRBV7-9|TRBJ2-5|NA|14|many
CASSLAPVPGTQYF
TGTGCCAGCAGCTTAGCGCCCGTCCCCGGGACCCAGTACTTC
>TRBV19|TRBJ2-5|NA|14|NA
CASSPRAGIETQYF
TGTGCCAGTAGCCCCCGGGCAGGGATAGAGACCCAGTACTTC
>TRBV24-1|TRBJ1-2|NA|13|NA
CATEGGYGYGYTF
TGTGCCACCGAGGGGGGGTACGGCTATGGCTACACCTTC
>TRBV24-1|TRBJ1-2|NA|13|once
CATSDRLDYGYTF
TGTGCCACCAGTGATCGCCTCGACTATGGCTACACCTTC
>TRBV6-5|TRBJ2-3|NA|15|many
CASSSRNRATDTQYF
TGTGCCAGCAGTTCTCGGAATAGAGCGACAGATACGCAGTATTTT
>TRBV4-2|TRBJ1-3|TRBD1|19|few
CASSQDGTGGGLSGNTIYF
TGTGCCAGCAGCCAAGATGGGACAGGGGGGGGTCTGTCTGGAAACACCATATATTTT
>TRBV7-2|TRBJ1-1|NA|15|NA
CASSLQGTGYTEAFF
TGTGCCAGCAGCTTACAGGGAACAGGGTACACTGAAGCTTTCTTT
>TRBV13|TRBJ2-6|NA|13|many
CASSLAGANVLTF
TGTGCCAGCAGCTTAGCAGGGGCCAACGTCCTGACTTTC
>TRBV5-1|TRBJ2-2|NA|15|many
CASSLDGRNTGELFF
TGCGCCAGCAGCTTGGATGGGAGGAACACCGGGGAGCTGTTTTTT
>TRBV19|TRBJ1-6|NA|18|many
CASSIQRGGSSYNSPLHF
TGTGCCAGTAGTATACAAAGAGGGGGTAGCTCCTATAATTCACCCCTCCACTTT
>TRBV7-7|TRBJ2-2|NA|13|NA
CASSFRVAGELFF
TGTGCCAGCAGCTTTCGAGTGGCCGGGGAGCTGTTTTTT